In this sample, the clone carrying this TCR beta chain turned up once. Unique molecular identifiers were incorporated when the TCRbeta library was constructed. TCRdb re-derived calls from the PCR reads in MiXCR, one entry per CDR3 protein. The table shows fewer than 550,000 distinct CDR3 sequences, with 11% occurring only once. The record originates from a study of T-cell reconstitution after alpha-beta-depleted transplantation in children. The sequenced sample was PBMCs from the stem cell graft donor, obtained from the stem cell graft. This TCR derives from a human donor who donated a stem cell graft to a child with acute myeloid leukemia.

CDR3 bases: TGTGCCAGTAGTATAGGAGGGGGCTATGGCTACACCTTC. Its protein is CASSIGGGYGYTF. The rearrangement links TRBV19 to TRBJ1-2; weak D call: TRBD1 (6 bases). CDR1 is LNHDA, CDR2 SQIVND, per germline (reference sequence). The CDR3 contains 13 residues. Trimming took off 1 base at V and 4 bases at J, with 7 bases between the two ends.